These 11 T cell receptor beta chains were all obtained from the same sample, sequenced in a study of identical twins (dated by TCRdb to the mid-2010s). Libraries were prepared through 5' RACE. These reads were obtained on an Illumina HiSeq 2000. The public reads were quality trimmed at Q25 with fastp and then assembled into clones with MiXCR by TCRdb, keeping productive beta chains. Rows merge per CDR3 protein into single entries with the most common DNA and genes. The sample profile shows 250,000 to 350,000 distinct CDR3 sequences; around 8.8% of them were found once. Of the sample, roughly 2.1% is held by the ten largest clones. Another study also made use of these data, one on yellow fever vaccine responses in identical twins.

The sequenced material came from memory (CD45RO+) T cells sorted from blood. The meaning of the sample's cell subset or site label: CD45RO+ enriched T cells. The receptors were gathered from a woman aged 18-35 years in good health.

This clonotype was detected only a few times. CDR3 nucleotide sequence: TGTGCCAGCAGCTTAGAACTCGTACGTGAGCAGTTCTTC. Translation: CASSLELVREQFF. The V gene is TRBV7-8, the J gene TRBJ2-1, with D hard to call. The CDR3 runs to 13 residues. The germline gives CDR1 SGHVS, CDR2 FQNEAQ. V dropped 1 base and J dropped 9 bases, with 10 bases sitting between them.

The chain recombines TRBV11-2 with TRBJ2-5; TRBD1 aligns across 8 bases. The CDR3 covers 13 residues. V trimming: 4 bases; J trimming: 5 bases; junction bases outside the gene matches: 3. Germline CDR1 reads SGHAT; CDR2 reads FQNNGV. CDR3 region: CASSSDRAETQYF. CDR3 DNA sequence: TGTGCCAGCAGCTCGGACAGGGCGGAGACCCAGTACTTC.

The V and J genes are TRBV5-1 and TRBJ2-7; the D gene could be TRBD1 or TRBD2 (7 bases each). The germline V gene encodes CDR1 SGHRS and CDR2 YFSETQ. This CDR3 has 14 amino acids. Trimming left V 4 bases short and J 5 bases short, with 16 bases between. CDR3 coding DNA: TGCGCCAGCAGCCGAGCGGGACAGAAAGACGAGCAGTACGTC. Translating gives CASSRAGQKDEQYV.

This clonotype turned up a few times. This chain uses TRBV7-8 with TRBJ2-1, with D maybe TRBD1 (5 bases). Germline assignment: CDR1 SGHVS and CDR2 FQNEAQ. V dropped 1 base and J dropped 7 bases, with 20 bases sitting between them. This CDR3 is built from 17 residues. CDR3 coding DNA: TGTGCCAGCAGCTTAGTGAGCGCAGGGAAGGGATCGAATGAGCAGTTCTTC. Its protein product is CASSLVSAGKGSNEQFF.

This clonotype was counted between two and nine times. This chain uses TRBV4-1 with TRBJ2-1; D is unclear. V gave up 7 bases and J gave up 2 bases, with 15 bases separating them. The CDR3 spans 15 residues. Germline CDR1 is MGHRA and CDR2 is YSYEKL. The DNA of the CDR3 is TGCGCCAGCACCTCGGGCGCTGGGCCCTACAATGAGCAGTTCTTC. Encoded protein: CASTSGAGPYNEQFF.

This clonotype has a handful of counts. The gene calls are TRBV6-5 and TRBJ2-3, with a weak D call TRBD2 (6 bases). V was shortened by 2 bases and J by 0 bases, with 9 bases between the two germline ends. The CDR3 has 15 residues. The germline gives CDR1 MNHEY, CDR2 SVGAGI. This CDR3 reads CASSYRAGSTDTQYF. The CDR3 nucleotides read TGTGCCAGCAGTTACCGAGCGGGCAGCACAGATACGCAGTATTTT.

J is TRBJ2-7 and V is TRBV4-1, with 9 nucleotides matching TRBD1. Trimming at V came to 3 bases and at J to 1 base, leaving 7 bases not matched to a gene. This CDR3 contains 16 residues. The germline gives CDR1 MGHRA, CDR2 YSYEKL. The CDR3 coding sequence is TGCGCCAGCAGCCACGGGACAGGGCAACTATCCTACGAGCAGTACTTC. It yields the protein CASSHGTGQLSYEQYF.

This clonotype was recorded at least ten times. This chain uses TRBV29-1 with TRBJ2-3; 8 nucleotides line up with TRBD2. This CDR3 comprises 14 residues. The V and J ends lost 0 bases and 6 bases, in that order; junction bases with no gene match: 5. CDR1 and CDR2 from the germline V gene are SQVTM and ANQGSEA. CDR3 in amino acids: CSVEDLREEDTQYF. Written as DNA, the CDR3 is TGCAGCGTTGAAGATTTGCGGGAGGAGGATACGCAGTATTTT.

This sequence joins TRBV28 and TRBJ2-3; D may be TRBD2 (5 bases). Germline V gene sequence: CDR1 MDHEN, CDR2 SYDVKM. CDR3 length: 12 amino acids. Trimming stripped 0 bases from V and 11 bases from J, with 9 bases between. The CDR3 spells CASSLWDLKQYF. CDR3 nucleotides: TGTGCCAGCAGTTTATGGGACTTAAAGCAGTATTTT.

The chain employs TRBV27 and TRBJ2-7, with D maybe TRBD1 (5 bases). V was pared by 5 bases and J by 6 bases, with 20 bases between. The CDR3 is 15 amino acids. Per germline, CDR1 MNHEY and CDR2 SMNVEV (reference sequence). In nucleotides, the CDR3 is TGTGCCAGCAGTCCTAGGCAGGGTAGTGATTCCGAGCAGTACTTC. Amino acids: CASSPRQGSDSEQYF.

This clonotype was detected only a few times. Here the CDR3 DNA reads TGCGCCAGCGCTGACCAAGAGTCCACCGGGGAGCTGTTTTTT. Translation: CASADQESTGELFF. J is TRBJ2-2 and V is TRBV5-1; D gene uncertain. V was clipped by 7 bases and J by 4 bases, with 14 bases between them. The V gene's germline CDR1 is SGHRS and CDR2 YFSETQ. This CDR3 has 14 residues.